This TCR beta chain came from a study of identical twins. MiXCR, applied by TCRdb to the 5' RACE reads, yields one record per CDR3 protein. The sample lists some 320,000 distinct CDR3 sequences; 9% to 15% were seen once. This clonotype has just a few counts. The antigen is unknown. Losses at the gene ends were 0 bases for V and 2 bases for J; bases not matched to a gene: 7. CDR3 size: 16 residues. Germline-derived CDR1 and CDR2 are SGHRS and YFSETQ. General study points: Twins shared beta out-of-frame sequences in excess, but this excess was weaker.

The sample was also reused in another study, on yellow fever vaccine responses in identical twins. That source reports: Reportedly, twins' vaccine T cell responses looked partly convergent and partly personalized.

Sequencing used CD8+ T cells sorted from blood. This sequence originates from a woman aged 18-29 years in good health. The chain employs TRBV5-1 and TRBJ2-5, with 7 bases aligning to TRBD2. The CDR3 coding sequence is TGCGCCAGCAGCTTGGTGGTTAGCGGGTCTCAAGAGACCCAGTACTTC. Translating it yields CASSLVVSGSQETQYF.